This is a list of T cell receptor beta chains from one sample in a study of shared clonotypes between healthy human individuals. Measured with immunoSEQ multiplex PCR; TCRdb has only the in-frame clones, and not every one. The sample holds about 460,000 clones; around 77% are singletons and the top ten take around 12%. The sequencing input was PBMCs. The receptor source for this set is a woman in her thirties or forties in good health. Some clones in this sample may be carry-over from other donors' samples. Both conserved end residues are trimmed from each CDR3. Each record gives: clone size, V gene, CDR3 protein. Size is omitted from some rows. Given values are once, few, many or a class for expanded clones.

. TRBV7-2 ASSFSRAGEQY
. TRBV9 ASSDGGRGADHEKLF
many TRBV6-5 ASSSDRRYGYT
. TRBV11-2 ASSARGNRGVQF
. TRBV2 ASAKVDRGYGYT
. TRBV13 ASSLIHRGSNEQF
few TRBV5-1 ASSLMSQANYGYT
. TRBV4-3 ASSPNLITNTEAF
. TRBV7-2 ASSLVGGETQY
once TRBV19 ASSISVSSYEQY
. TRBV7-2 ASSLLTNTDTQY
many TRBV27 ASSPQGNGYGYT
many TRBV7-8 ASSLELAVTYNEQF
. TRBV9 ASSSRLAGRETQY
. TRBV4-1 ASSQLGGNGANVLT
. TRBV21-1 ASSKLIRLEEGNQPQH
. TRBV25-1 ASSAVEASGGGYT
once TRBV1 TSSQGRNGAGQGPQDPEQY
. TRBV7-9 ASSGRDQPQH
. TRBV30 AWSKGSGAYNEQF
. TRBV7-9 ASSLGPRGVSNTEAF
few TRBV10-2 ASSDLGGSLTEAF
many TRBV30 AWSVRWDTEAF
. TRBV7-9 ASSITTGYDAYEQY
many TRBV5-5 ASSLQDEKLF
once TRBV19 ASSMQQGGNQPQH
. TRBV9 ASSVDTSGRIQETQY
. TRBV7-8 ASSRTSGRFPGELF
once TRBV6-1 ASTFGQGDQPQH
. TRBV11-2 ASSFGQLNTEAF
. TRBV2 ASREPSSGGGGTQY
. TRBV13 ASRGLAGGPYEQF
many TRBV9 ASSATVNTEAF
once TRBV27 ASSLLRDTEAF
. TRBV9 ASSPGWGATNEKLF
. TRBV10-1 ASSDEDTEAF
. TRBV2 ASSERGAGATYEQY
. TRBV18 ASSPLAPGLAGGQQF
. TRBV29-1 SVSVYERQY
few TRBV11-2 ASSSNRETQY
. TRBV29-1 SVISSGLTGSYEQY
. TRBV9 ASSPASGSTDTQY
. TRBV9 ASSLAGTNTGELF
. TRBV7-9 ASSLYRDNEQF
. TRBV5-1 ASSLGGLAGGDTQY
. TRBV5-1 ASKRRNEQF
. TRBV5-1 ASSLTGEETQY
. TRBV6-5 ARATLTHSTREQY
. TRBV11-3 ASSFGSGNTIY
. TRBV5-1 ASSLGEGGNYGYT
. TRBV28 ASSFIPPGRSTYEQY
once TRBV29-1 SVGKSGGSFGNTIY
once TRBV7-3 ASSKQRTEKLVNSYNEQF
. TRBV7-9 ASSLGGRTETQY